This entry lists 25 T cell receptor beta chains sequenced from one sample in a study of T cells after yellow fever vaccination (dated by TCRdb to between 2018 and 2021). Library prep was done by 5' RACE. The listed sequencing device is Illumina HiSeq 2500. TCRdb redid the processing of the public reads, applying fastp at Q25 and MiXCR, and retained in-frame beta chains. Entries are consolidated by CDR3 protein sequence, retaining the most common genes and DNA. The sample table contains under 600,000 distinct CDR3 sequences; only one count was recorded for roughly 14% of them. The leading ten clones occupy over 12% of the sample. The meaning of the sample's treatment or condition label: live attenuated yellow fever vaccine strain. This specimen consisted of PBMCs, obtained on the day of the yellow fever booster vaccination. The receptors come from a man between 25 and 39 years old who received the YFV17D yellow fever vaccine.

The CDR3 coding sequence is TGTGCCAGCAGCTTAGATAGGGAGGGGCAGTACTTC. Translating it yields CASSLDREGQYF. The rearrangement joins TRBV11-2 to TRBJ2-7, with 7 positions matching TRBD2. The germline CDR1 and CDR2 sequences are SGHAT and FQNNGV. After removal of 0 bases from V and 9 bases from J, the junction contained 2 bases not matched to a gene. This CDR3 spans 12 amino acids. The complete variable domain, with remaining parts taken from reference TRBV11-2 and TRBJ2-7, reads EAGVAQSPRYKIIEKRQSVAFWCNPISGHATLYWYQQILGQGPKLLIQFQNNGVVDDSQLPKDRFSAERLKGVDSTLKIQPAKLEDSAVYLCASSLDREGQYFGPGTRLTVT.

The rearrangement uses TRBV20-1 and TRBJ2-7; no clear D gene. From germline, CDR1 is DFQATT and CDR2 SNEGSKA (reference sequence). CDR3 length: 15 amino acids. Trimming pared 1 base from V and 3 bases from J, leaving 16 bases between. CDR3 nucleotides: TGCAGTGCTAGAGTTTTGCTAGTCGGCCTCTACGAGCAGTACTTC. Protein: CSARVLLVGLYEQYF.

There are a few counts of this clonotype. The chain carries TRBV20-1 and TRBJ2-5; TRBD2 matches 8 bases. This CDR3 region has 16 residues. CDR1 and CDR2 from the germline V gene are DFQATT and SNEGSKA (reference sequence). Trimming took 0 bases from V and 2 from J; bases not matched to a gene: 8. CDR3 sequence (DNA): TGCAGTGCTAGAGATCTCCCAGCGGGGGAACAAGAGACCCAGTACTTC. Amino acids: CSARDLPAGEQETQYF.

This clonotype has more than one count but fewer than ten. The J gene is TRBJ2-1, the V gene TRBV14, with D unclear. V was pared by 1 base and J by 3 bases, with 10 bases between. The CDR3 is 15 amino acids. Per the germline V gene, CDR1 is SGHDN and CDR2 is FVKESK. The chain's CDR3 is CASSQGRNSYNEQFF. The CDR3 DNA follows: TGTGCCAGCAGCCAAGGTCGGAATAGCTACAATGAGCAGTTCTTC. Drawing the rest from reference TRBV14 and TRBJ2-1, the complete variable domain is EAGVTQFPSHSVIEKGQTVTLRCDPISGHDNLYWYRRVMGKEIKFLLHFVKESKQDESGMPNNRFLAERTGGTYSTLKVQPAELEDSGVYFCASSQGRNSYNEQFFGPGTRLTVL.

This clonotype was found a few times. The V call is TRBV20-1, the J call TRBJ2-1, with 10 bases that match TRBD2. From germline, CDR1 is DFQATT and CDR2 SNEGSKA (reference sequence). V shed 6 bases and J 3 bases; nucleotides not matched to a gene: 5. The CDR3 is 14 residues long. DNA of the CDR3: TGCAGTGCGACTACTAGCGGGGACTACAATGAGCAGTTCTTC. It translates to CSATTSGDYNEQFF.

This clonotype was counted ten times or more. The chain is built from TRBV20-1 and TRBJ2-3, with TRBD2 identical over 8 bases. After removal of 3 bases from V and 3 bases from J, the junction contained 17 bases not matched to a gene. The CDR3 runs to 18 residues. Looked up from germline, CDR1 is DFQATT and CDR2 is SNEGSKA (reference sequence). The DNA of the CDR3 is TGCAGTGCTAGGATTGCGGGGGGCAAAAATAGCGGGACAGATACGCAGTATTTT. Translation gives CSARIAGGKNSGTDTQYF.

This clonotype was recorded many times. The gene calls are TRBV18 and TRBJ1-1; 7 bases fit TRBD1. The CDR3 has 14 amino acids. CDR1 and CDR2 (germline): KGHSH, LQKENI. V trimming: 4 bases; J trimming: 5 bases; junction bases outside the gene matches: 7. The CDR3 here is CASSREQGGTEAFF. The CDR3 DNA follows: TGTGCCAGCTCACGTGAGCAGGGGGGAACTGAAGCTTTCTTT.

This rearrangement joins TRBV29-1 to TRBJ2-1; unclear D gene. The germline V and J ends were trimmed by 7 bases and 7 bases, with 11 bases remaining between them. The V gene's germline CDR1 is SQVTM and CDR2 ANQGSEA. The CDR3 runs 11 residues. As DNA, the CDR3 is TGCAGCGGCTCAGGATTAAATGAGCAGTTCTTC. Protein: CSGSGLNEQFF.

The chain recombines TRBV3-1 with TRBJ1-3, with no clear D. V dropped 1 base and J dropped 0 bases, with 10 bases sitting between them. Germline CDR1 and CDR2: LGHDT and YNNKEL (reference sequence). This CDR3 comprises 16 residues. The CDR3 nucleotides read TGTGCCAGCAGCCAAGGGACGGTGAGCTCTGGAAACACCATATATTTT. Translated: CASSQGTVSSGNTIYF. The variable domain in full, with the rest retrieved from reference TRBV3-1 and TRBJ1-3, is DTAVSQTPKYLVTQMGNDKSIKCEQNLGHDTMYWYKQDSKKFLKIMFSYNNKELIINETVPNRFSPKSPDKAHLNLHINSLELGDSAVYFCASSQGTVSSGNTIYFGEGSWLTVV.

This clonotype was seen a few times. The chain employs TRBV29-1 and TRBJ2-7, with D unresolved. Per the germline V gene, CDR1 is SQVTM and CDR2 is ANQGSEA. V lost 5 bases and J lost 2, with 7 bases in between. This CDR3 is built from 11 residues. The CDR3 protein is CSVITAYEQYF. DNA of the CDR3: TGCAGCGTTATTACAGCCTACGAGCAGTACTTC.

The chain is built from TRBV24-1 and TRBJ2-3; the D is unclear. V was clipped by 5 bases and J by 6 bases, with 11 bases between them. Germline loops: CDR1 KGHDR, CDR2 SFDVKD. The CDR3 covers 13 residues. The CDR3 region is CATSATNEDTQYF. The DNA for the CDR3 is TGTGCCACCAGTGCCACGAACGAGGATACGCAGTATTTT.

Only a few counts were recorded for this clonotype. The chain recombines TRBV11-2 with TRBJ2-1; D may match TRBD1 or TRBD2 (5 bases each). The germline V and J ends were trimmed by 7 bases and 5 bases, with 27 bases remaining between them. In germline, CDR1 is SGHAT, CDR2 FQNNGV. The length of the CDR3 is 18 residues. The CDR3 spells CASTNKGDPPSRDNEQFF. DNA of the CDR3: TGTGCCAGCACAAACAAAGGGGACCCCCCTTCCAGGGACAATGAGCAGTTCTTC.

This clonotype was seen many times. The rearrangement uses TRBV4-3 and TRBJ2-7; 7 bases are a match to TRBD2. This CDR3 has 13 residues. V was pared by 3 bases and J by 4 bases, with 3 bases of the junction left unmatched. The germline CDR1 and CDR2 sequences are LGHNA and YSLEER. The CDR3 DNA reads TGCGCCAGCAGCCAGGGTAGCGGGTACGAGCAGTACTTC. This encodes CASSQGSGYEQYF.

This chain uses TRBV27 with TRBJ2-7, with 14 positions matching TRBD2. Germline V gene lookup returns CDR1 MNHEY and CDR2 SMNVEV (reference sequence). The V gene end was trimmed by 6 bases and the J gene end by 7 bases; junction bases not matched to a gene: 5. This CDR3 region has 14 residues. As DNA, the CDR3 is TGTGCCAGCAGGGGACTAGCGGGAGTAGGGGAGCAGTACTTC. Translation: CASRGLAGVGEQYF.

The chain is built from TRBV6-6 and TRBJ2-7, with D possibly being TRBD1 (5 bases). The CDR3 loop spans 12 amino acids. V lost 9 bases to trimming and J lost 5 bases, with 14 bases between them. Germline V gives CDR1 MNHNY, CDR2 SVGAGI (reference sequence). CDR3 sequence: CASTVSDNEQYF. CDR3 nucleotides: TGTGCCAGTACCGTTTCGGACAACGAGCAGTACTTC.

The rearrangement links TRBV6-2 or TRBV6-3 to TRBJ1-6, with no clear D. The CDR3 sequence is 14 residues long. The V gene lost 11 bases and the J gene lost 5 bases, with 16 bases spanning the gap. The germline gives CDR1 MNHEY, CDR2 SVGEGT. The CDR3 here is CASGGVSDNSPLHF. DNA of the CDR3: TGTGCCTCCGGAGGAGTTTCGGATAATTCACCCCTCCACTTT.

J is TRBJ1-1 and V is TRBV11-2; no clear D gene. Trimming stripped 1 base from V and 8 bases from J, with 17 bases between. Germline CDR1 is SGHAT and CDR2 is FQNNGV. CDR3 length: 15 residues. DNA of the CDR3: TGTGCCAGCAGCTTAGCTGGTGTGAGGCGACGGGAAGCTTTCTTT. It encodes CASSLAGVRRREAFF.

This clonotype was found a few times. The V and J genes are TRBV9 and TRBJ1-1; D is ambiguous. The CDR3 contains 14 residues. Trimming left V 3 bases short and J 2 bases short, with 11 bases between. Germline CDR1 is SGDLS and CDR2 is YYNGEE. The CDR3 reads CASSDARYNTEAFF. CDR3 sequence (DNA): TGTGCCAGCAGCGACGCTCGGTATAACACTGAAGCTTTCTTT.

A note on this clonotype: Mismatch with germline at one junction end may stem from a read error. The chain recombines TRBV6-1 with TRBJ1-4, with a possible D match to TRBD1 (5 bases). Germline V CDR1 and CDR2: MNHNS, SASEGT. The CDR3 consists of 15 residues. CDR3 region: CDSSTGLTLQEKLFF. The CDR3 bases are TGTGACAGCAGTACGGGACTGACACTCCAAGAAAAACTGTTTTTT.

The rearrangement uses TRBV30 and TRBJ1-1, with D perhaps matching TRBD1 (5 bases). This CDR3 spans 11 amino acids. The germline V and J ends were trimmed by 2 bases and 8 bases, with 9 bases remaining between them. CDR1 is GTSNPN, CDR2 SVGIG, per germline (reference sequence). The CDR3 loop reads CAWSFEGEAFF. In DNA, the CDR3 is TGTGCCTGGAGTTTCGAGGGGGAAGCTTTCTTT.

The sample holds a few counts of this clonotype. This chain uses TRBV9 with TRBJ2-1; D remains ambiguous. Trimming stripped 3 bases from V and 4 bases from J, with 5 bases between. The CDR3 is 12 residues long. Germline loops: CDR1 SGDLS, CDR2 YYNGEE. The CDR3 region is CASSEKYNEQFF. CDR3 in DNA: TGTGCCAGCAGCGAAAAATACAATGAGCAGTTCTTC.

This sequence joins TRBV20-1 and TRBJ2-7, with a possible D match to TRBD2 (6 bases). Germline values: CDR1 DFQATT, CDR2 SNEGSKA (reference sequence). Between the trimmed V and J ends, which lost 3 bases and 4 bases, there was a span of 34 bases. This CDR3 is built from 20 residues. CDR3 sequence: CSASSEGVRDRPRPFYEQYF. CDR3 DNA: TGCAGTGCTAGTTCCGAGGGAGTGCGGGACCGACCGAGGCCTTTTTACGAGCAGTACTTC.

This clonotype was seen a few times. This CDR3 is CASSLSSGRDTQYF. The CDR3 nucleotides are TGCGCCAGCAGCCTAAGTAGCGGGAGGGATACGCAGTATTTT. This chain joins TRBV5-1 and TRBJ2-3; 10 bases align to TRBD2. Trimming took 4 bases from V and 6 from J; bases not matched to a gene: 5. The V gene's germline CDR1 is SGHRS and CDR2 YFSETQ. This CDR3 has 14 amino acids.

The genes are TRBV4-3 and TRBJ1-1, with 10 positions matching TRBD1. Germline V gene sequence: CDR1 LGHNA, CDR2 YSLEER. The CDR3 covers 13 residues. The trim removed 4 bases at V and 7 bases at J, leaving 3 bases unmatched. The CDR3 nucleotides are TGCGCCAGCAGCCCCGGACAGGGGGTTGAAGCTTTCTTT. Translation gives CASSPGQGVEAFF.

The chain links TRBV10-3 to TRBJ2-7, with 8 bases matching TRBD2. The length of the CDR3 is 14 residues. The germline V gene has CDR1 ENHRY and CDR2 SYGVKD. V gave up 7 bases and J gave up 5 bases; unmatched junction bases: 10. CDR3 loop: CAITSGTSSDEQYF. The CDR3 nucleotides read TGTGCCATCACCTCCGGGACTAGTTCCGACGAGCAGTACTTC.